Each of the 23 T cell receptor beta chains below was sequenced from the same sample in a study. Using its own MiXCR run on the RT-PCR reads, TCRdb lists one record per CDR3 protein. The sample has about 700,000 distinct CDR3 sequences, more than 13% seen once; the top ten hold roughly 3.6%. The sample consisted of memory CD4+ T cells from blood. The receptors originated from a female donor in good health, serving as a healthy control.

This clonotype was observed at least ten times. The V call is TRBV7-2, the J call TRBJ1-1; D not resolved. This CDR3 contains 13 residues. From germline, CDR1 is SGHTA and CDR2 FQGNSA. Trimming stripped 3 bases from V and 1 base from J, with 6 bases between. The CDR3: CASSFVGNTEAFF. The CDR3 region has the DNA TGTGCCAGCAGCTTCGTAGGGAACACTGAAGCTTTCTTT.

This chain uses TRBV7-2 with TRBJ1-5; TRBD1 might be the D (5 bases). This CDR3 region has 16 residues. Trimming pared 2 bases from V and 6 bases from J, leaving 17 bases between. CDR1 is SGHTA and CDR2 is FQGNSA in the germline V gene. The CDR3 region has the DNA TGTGCCAGCAGCTTATATTCCCGTCAGGGCAGTCAGCCCCAGCATTTT. Its protein is CASSLYSRQGSQPQHF.

A few counts support this clonotype. The rearrangement joins TRBV20-1 to TRBJ2-2, with 9 bases matching TRBD1. The CDR3 spans 17 residues. CDR1 DFQATT and CDR2 SNEGSKA come from the germline V gene (reference sequence). With V trimmed by 0 bases and J by 7 bases, 12 bases remained unmatched. In DNA, the CDR3 is TGCAGTGCTAGAGATTGGGGGACAGGGTTTGAGGGCGGGGAGCTGTTTTTT. Amino acids: CSARDWGTGFEGGELFF.

The chain recombines TRBV20-1 with TRBJ1-1, with 8 bases matching TRBD1. J gave up 3 bases and V 5 bases, and 8 bases lay outside the gene matches. Germline CDR1 DFQATT, CDR2 SNEGSKA (reference sequence). The CDR3 is 14 residues long. The CDR3 coding sequence is TGCAGTGCTGAAAACCGGGACAGGTACACTGAAGCTTTCTTT. Its translation is CSAENRDRYTEAFF.

The chain joins TRBV5-1 to TRBJ2-1; 11 positions match TRBD2. The CDR3 has 17 residues. Germline V lookup: CDR1 SGHRS, CDR2 YFSETQ. With 2 bases clipped from V and 1 base from J, the junction kept 5 bases outside the gene matches. The CDR3 DNA reads TGCGCCAGCAGCTTTATTCTAGCGGGAGGATCCTACAATGAGCAGTTCTTC. Protein: CASSFILAGGSYNEQFF.

The gene calls are TRBV5-4 and TRBJ2-1; D unresolved. CDR1 is SGHNT and CDR2 is YYREEE in the germline V gene (reference sequence). With 4 bases removed from V and 3 bases from J, the gap between germline ends came to 14 bases. The CDR3 extends over 15 amino acids. CDR3 nucleotide sequence: TGTGCCAGCAGCGCGAGATCCGGAGTCTACAATGAGCAGTTCTTC. Translation: CASSARSGVYNEQFF.

Only a few counts were recorded for this clonotype. The chain links TRBV5-6 to TRBJ2-2; D unclear. The CDR3 totals 15 residues. The V gene lost 0 bases and the J gene lost 5 bases, with 11 bases spanning the gap. Germline CDR1 is SGHDT and CDR2 is YYEEEE. The CDR3 nucleotides read TGTGCCAGCAGCTTGGGGTCAGTTAGTACCGGGGAGCTGTTTTTT. Translation: CASSLGSVSTGELFF.

This chain joins TRBV5-5 and TRBJ2-1; unclear D gene. The CDR3 sequence is 12 residues long. V was trimmed by 10 bases and J by 7 bases, leaving 15 bases between them. The germline V gene has CDR1 SGHKS and CDR2 YYEKEE (reference sequence). This chain's CDR3 is CAGSASLNEQFF. As DNA, the CDR3 is TGTGCCGGAAGCGCTTCCTTAAATGAGCAGTTCTTC.

In its sample, this clonotype was seen many times. The chain links TRBV6-5 to TRBJ2-1; D is ambiguous. Per germline, CDR1 MNHEY and CDR2 SVGAGI. Deletions cut 0 bases from V and 9 bases from J, with 18 bases between. The CDR3 is 16 amino acids. The CDR3 reads CASSYSGRNSVREQFF. For the CDR3, the DNA is TGTGCCAGCAGTTACTCGGGCAGGAACTCCGTTCGTGAGCAGTTCTTC.

This clonotype has a count of ten or more. The chain uses TRBV7-8 and TRBJ2-4; D may correspond to TRBD1 or TRBD2 (5 bases each). Trimming left V 5 bases short and J 0 bases short, with 17 bases between. This CDR3 spans 17 amino acids. Germline V lookup: CDR1 SGHVS, CDR2 FQNEAQ. For the CDR3, the DNA is TGTGCCAGCAGCCCCCCGCTAAGGGACCTAGCCAAAAACATTCAGTACTTC. This encodes CASSPPLRDLAKNIQYF.

This clonotype was counted between two and nine times. V is TRBV19 and J is TRBJ1-5, with TRBD1 identical over 7 bases. V lost 7 bases, J lost 2 bases, and 8 bases stayed unmatched. Germline V gene data show CDR1 as LNHDA and CDR2 as SQIVND (reference sequence). This CDR3 region has 15 residues. CDR3 sequence (DNA): TGTGCCAGTACCACAAGACAGGGCCGCAATCAGCCCCAGCATTTT. Protein: CASTTRQGRNQPQHF. The complete variable domain, with remaining parts taken from reference TRBV19 and TRBJ1-5, reads DGGITQSPKYLFRKEGQNVTLSCEQNLNHDAMYWYRQDPGQGLRLIYYSQIVNDFQKGDIAEGYSVSREKKESFPLTVTSAQKNPTAFYLCASTTRQGRNQPQHFGDGTRLSIL.

This clonotype was found a few times. The chain uses TRBV5-1 and TRBJ1-4; unclear D gene. Looked up from germline, CDR1 is SGHRS and CDR2 is YFSETQ. V was shortened by 4 bases and J by 8 bases, with 6 bases between the two germline ends. The CDR3 is 11 amino acids. The CDR3 region has the DNA TGCGCCAGCAGCGGCGGGGAAAAACTGTTTTTT. It yields the protein CASSGGEKLFF.

In its sample, this clonotype was seen many times. The chain carries TRBV12-3 or TRBV12-4 and TRBJ2-1; maybe TRBD2 (5 bases). The CDR3 runs 14 residues. The V and J ends lost 6 bases and 7 bases respectively, with 16 bases between them. Here the CDR3 DNA reads TGTGCCAGCAGCCGGGATGGTGGGCTGAATGAGCAGTTCTTC. Its translation: CASSRDGGLNEQFF.

This clonotype was observed a handful of times. The gene calls are TRBV6-2 or TRBV6-3 and TRBJ2-5, with 11 bases aligning to TRBD2. CDR1 and CDR2 from the germline V gene are MNHEY and SVGEGT. Unmatched junction bases numbered 8, after V lost 6 bases and J lost 2 bases. The CDR3 covers 16 residues. The CDR3 region is CASSNPSGGLQETQYF. The DNA of the CDR3 is TGTGCCAGCAGCAATCCTAGCGGGGGGTTGCAAGAGACCCAGTACTTC.

The rearrangement joins TRBV6-6 to TRBJ1-1, with D possibly matching TRBD1 (5 bases). CDR1 MNHNY and CDR2 SVGAGI come from the germline V gene (reference sequence). The CDR3 is 14 amino acids. Trimming shortened V by 2 bases and J by 5 bases, and 12 bases separated the two germline ends. The CDR3 DNA reads TGTGCCAGCAGTTACGTCAGGGAAATGACTGAAGCTTTCTTT. Translating it yields CASSYVREMTEAFF.

The rearrangement uses TRBV2 and TRBJ1-2; no firm D call. The CDR3 is 12 residues long. Deletions cut 7 bases from V and 2 bases from J, with 8 bases between. CDR1 is SNHLY, CDR2 FYNNEI, per germline. The CDR3 DNA reads as TGTGCCAGCAATCTCAAGAACTATGGCTACACCTTC. The encoded protein is CASNLKNYGYTF.

This clonotype was counted between two and nine times. J is TRBJ2-2 and V is TRBV11-2; TRBD1 matches at 10 bases. CDR3 length equals 16 residues. Germline CDR1 and CDR2: SGHAT and FQNNGV. With 5 bases clipped from V and 4 bases from J, the junction kept 7 bases outside the gene matches. As DNA, the CDR3 is TGTGCCAGCAGCCGGGGGGGACAGGGGTTCACCGGGGAGCTGTTTTTT. Translation gives CASSRGGQGFTGELFF.

This clonotype appeared a few times. This chain links TRBV9 with TRBJ2-1, with D possibly matching TRBD1 (6 bases). The CDR3 has 13 amino acids. The V gene's germline CDR1 is SGDLS and CDR2 YYNGEE. Trimming took off 2 bases at V and 9 bases at J, with 12 bases between the two ends. Here the CDR3 reads CASSVLRGSEQFF. CDR3 sequence (DNA): TGTGCCAGCAGCGTCCTCAGGGGTTCTGAGCAGTTCTTC.

This clonotype was found a few times. DNA for the CDR3: TGTGCCAGCAGTGAGCGGGAGAACTACAATGAGCAGTTCTTC. It is translated as CASSERENYNEQFF. V is TRBV27 and J is TRBJ2-1, with 8 nucleotides matching TRBD2. V gave up 5 bases and J gave up 3 bases; unmatched junction bases: 3. The CDR3 has 14 amino acids. Germline V gives CDR1 MNHEY, CDR2 SMNVEV (reference sequence).

This clonotype was observed many times. The rearrangement joins TRBV29-1 to TRBJ2-3; TRBD1 or TRBD2 may be the D gene (5 bases each). Trimming pared 5 bases from V and 1 base from J, leaving 13 bases between. Germline CDR1 and CDR2: SQVTM and ANQGSEA. This CDR3 spans 14 amino acids. The CDR3 DNA reads TGCAGCGTTTTGGACGGGGCGGGCACAGATACGCAGTATTTT. It specifies CSVLDGAGTDTQYF.

The chain recombines TRBV7-8 with TRBJ1-2; 10 positions match TRBD1. CDR1 is SGHVS and CDR2 is FQNEAQ in the germline V gene. The V segment lost 4 bases and the J segment 4 bases; nucleotides outside the gene matches: 6. The CDR3 is 15 residues long. The CDR3 nucleotides read TGTGCCAGCAGCTCCCGGACAGGGGGAGGCTATGGCTACACCTTC. Translated: CASSSRTGGGYGYTF.

This clonotype was detected many times. The chain uses TRBV10-2 and TRBJ1-1; D might be TRBD1 (5 bases). The CDR3 extends over 12 amino acids. The germline V gene has CDR1 WSHSY and CDR2 SAAADI. The CDR3 sequence is CASGRMNTEAFF. CDR3 in DNA: TGCGCGTCGGGACGGATGAACACTGAAGCTTTCTTT.

This clonotype came up many times. V and J are TRBV5-5 and TRBJ2-1; 10 bases align to TRBD2. The trim removed 4 bases at V and 9 bases at J, leaving 7 bases unmatched. Germline loops: CDR1 SGHKS, CDR2 YYEKEE (reference sequence). This CDR3 has 14 residues. The CDR3 protein is CASSALAGVVEQFF. DNA of the CDR3: TGTGCCAGCAGCGCCCTAGCGGGAGTGGTTGAGCAGTTCTTC.